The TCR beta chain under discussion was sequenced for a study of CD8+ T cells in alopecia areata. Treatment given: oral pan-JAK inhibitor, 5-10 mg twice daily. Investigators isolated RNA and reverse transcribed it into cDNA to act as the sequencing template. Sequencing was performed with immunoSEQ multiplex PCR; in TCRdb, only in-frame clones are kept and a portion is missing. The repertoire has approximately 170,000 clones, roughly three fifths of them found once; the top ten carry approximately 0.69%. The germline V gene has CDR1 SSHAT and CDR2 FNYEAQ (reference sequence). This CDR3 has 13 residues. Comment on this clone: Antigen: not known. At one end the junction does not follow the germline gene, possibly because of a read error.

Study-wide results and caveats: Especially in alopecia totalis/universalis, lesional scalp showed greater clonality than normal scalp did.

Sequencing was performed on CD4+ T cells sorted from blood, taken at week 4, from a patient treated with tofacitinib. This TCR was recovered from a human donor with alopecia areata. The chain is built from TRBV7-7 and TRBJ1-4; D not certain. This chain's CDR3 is CASSLLANEKLFF. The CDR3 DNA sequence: TGTGCTAGCAGCTTGCTAGCTAATGAAAAACTGTTTTTT.